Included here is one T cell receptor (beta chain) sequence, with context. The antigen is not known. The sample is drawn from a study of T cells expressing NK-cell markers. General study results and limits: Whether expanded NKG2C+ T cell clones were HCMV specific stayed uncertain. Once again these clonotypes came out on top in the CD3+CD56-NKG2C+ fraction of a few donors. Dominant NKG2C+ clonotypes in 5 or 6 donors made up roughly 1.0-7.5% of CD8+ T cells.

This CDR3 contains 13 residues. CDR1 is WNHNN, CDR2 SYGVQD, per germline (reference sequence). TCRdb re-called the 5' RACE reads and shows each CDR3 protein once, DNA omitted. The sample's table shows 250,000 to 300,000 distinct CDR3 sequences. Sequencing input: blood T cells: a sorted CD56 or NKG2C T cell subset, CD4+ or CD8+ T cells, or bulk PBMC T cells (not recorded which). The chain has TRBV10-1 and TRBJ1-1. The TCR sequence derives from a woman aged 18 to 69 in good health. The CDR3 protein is CASSITFNTEAFF.